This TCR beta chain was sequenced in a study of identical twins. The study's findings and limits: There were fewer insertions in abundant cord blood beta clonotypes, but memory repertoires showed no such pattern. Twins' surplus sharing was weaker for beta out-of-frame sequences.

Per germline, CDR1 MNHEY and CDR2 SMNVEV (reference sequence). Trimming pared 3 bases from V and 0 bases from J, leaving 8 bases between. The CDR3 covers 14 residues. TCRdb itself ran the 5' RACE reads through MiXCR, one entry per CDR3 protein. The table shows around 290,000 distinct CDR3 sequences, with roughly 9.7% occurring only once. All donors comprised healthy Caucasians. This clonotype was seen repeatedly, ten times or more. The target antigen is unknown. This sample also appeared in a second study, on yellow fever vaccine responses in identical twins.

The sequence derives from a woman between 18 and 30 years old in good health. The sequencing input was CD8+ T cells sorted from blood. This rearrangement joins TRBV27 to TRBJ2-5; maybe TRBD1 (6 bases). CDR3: CASSFTGYQETQYF. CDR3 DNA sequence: TGTGCCAGCAGTTTTACAGGGTACCAAGAGACCCAGTACTTC.